Reported below is one T cell receptor (beta chain). Its antigen is as yet unknown. This specimen belongs to a study of radiotherapy plus CTLA-4 blockade in lung cancer. Regarding the study as a whole: In blood, tumor-derived TCR clones expanded after radiotherapy plus ipilimumab.

Assay: immunoSEQ multiplex PCR; the TCRdb copy retains only in-frame clones and omits some. The repertoire holds about 81,000 clones, less than 80% seen once, with 11% to 15% in the top ten. The V and J ends lost 0 bases and 4 bases respectively, with 4 bases between them. CDR3 length: 12 residues. Per germline, CDR1 LGHNA and CDR2 YNFKEQ. Sequences were derived from peripheral blood, sampled from a patient treated with radiotherapy plus ipilimumab. This sequence joins TRBV4-2 and TRBJ2-7, with D uncertain. This clonotype was obtained from a human donor with non-small cell lung cancer that progressed on radiotherapy plus ipilimumab. CDR3 nucleotides: TGTGCCAGCAGCCAAGATGGGTACGAGCAGTACTTC. Its translation: CASSQDGYEQYF.